The present TCR beta chain was sequenced within a study of T cells in Graves' hyperthyroidism and ophthalmopathy. Study results and caveats: In the blood, most expanded thyroid clonotypes above 0.001 appeared as well.

This clonotype was observed many times. Its antigen is as yet unknown. What was amplified from RNA transcripts were TCR beta CDR3 regions. A set of HTBI primers served as the primers for a first-round RT-PCR of the TCR CDR3. One entry per CDR3 protein results from TCRdb running MiXCR on the multiplex PCR reads. Among 500,000 or so distinct CDR3 sequences, about 15% were seen once, and the ten largest hold roughly 29%. V lost 5 bases, J lost 0 bases, and 13 bases stayed unmatched. There are 18 residues in the CDR3. Per the germline V gene, CDR1 is SGHTA and CDR2 is FQGNSA. The rearrangement uses TRBV7-2 and TRBJ2-3, with TRBD2 matching over 8 bases. This clonotype was obtained from a woman in her 30s with Graves' ophthalmopathy. The sample consisted of blood. In nucleotides, the CDR3 is TGTGCCAGCAGCCCTGGGTTTAGCGGGGCGTATAGCACAGATACGCAGTATTTT. Residues: CASSPGFSGAYSTDTQYF.